Below, 16 T cell receptor beta chains from the same sample are listed, as sequenced in a study of T cells in Graves' hyperthyroidism and ophthalmopathy. Template material for amplifying TCR beta CDR3 regions consisted of RNA transcripts. During a first-round RT-PCR of the TCR CDR3, the HTBI primer set was used. TCRdb re-called the multiplex PCR reads through MiXCR, storing one row per CDR3 protein. Among 600,000 to 700,000 distinct CDR3 sequences listed, about 45% were seen once. The material sequenced was peripheral blood or thyroid tissue (not recorded which). Receptor source: an adult man with Graves' disease, either hyperthyroidism or ophthalmopathy (not recorded which).

This clonotype was counted only a few times. This sequence may be a read error, since a much larger clone differs from it by one base. The chain recombines TRBV7-6 with TRBJ1-2; a possible D gene is TRBD1 (5 bases). The CDR3 is 12 amino acids. Deletions cut 5 bases from V and 8 bases from J, with 12 bases between. Germline CDR1 SGHVS, CDR2 FNYEAQ. This CDR3 reads CASSDGGKGYTF. The DNA for the CDR3 is TGTGCCAGCAGCGACGGGGGGAAAGGCTACACCTTC.

In this sample, this clonotype turned up a few times. The V call is TRBV20-1, the J call TRBJ1-1, with TRBD1 identical over 10 bases. Germline values: CDR1 DFQATT, CDR2 SNEGSKA (reference sequence). This CDR3 is 13 amino acids long. CDR3 DNA sequence: TGCAGCGGATCTGGACAGGGGGGCACTGAAGCTTTCTTT. Amino acid sequence: CSGSGQGGTEAFF.

This clonotype was counted between two and nine times. Since a much larger clone is just one base distant, this may be a read error. The J gene is TRBJ1-1, the V gene TRBV29-1; D is ambiguous. CDR1 and CDR2 (germline): SQVTM, ANQGSEA. Trimming removed 2 bases at V and 1 base at J, with 5 bases between. This CDR3 contains 12 residues. The CDR3 region has the DNA TGCAGCGTTGAAATGGGGAACACTGAAGCTTTCTTT. Amino acids: CSVEMGNTEAFF. The variable domain in full, completed from reference TRBV29-1 and TRBJ1-1, reads SAVISQKPSRDICQRGTSLTIQCQVDSQVTMMFWYRQQPGQSLTLIATANQGSEATYESGFVIDKFPISRPNLTFSTLTVSNMSPEDSSIYLCSVEMGNTEAFFGQGTRLTVV.

At least ten counts were recorded for this clonotype. This chain links TRBV29-1 with TRBJ1-1, with D possibly TRBD1 on 5 matching bases. V was shortened by 6 bases and J by 3 bases, with 20 bases between the two germline ends. This CDR3 is 15 amino acids long. Germline V gene lookup returns CDR1 SQVTM and CDR2 ANQGSEA. In DNA, the CDR3 is TGCAGCGTGCCTTGGGGGTTTGGAGAAGACACTGAAGCTTTCTTT. Translated, it gives CSVPWGFGEDTEAFF. Supplemented by reference TRBV29-1 and TRBJ1-1, the full variable domain reads SAVISQKPSRDICQRGTSLTIQCQVDSQVTMMFWYRQQPGQSLTLIATANQGSEATYESGFVIDKFPISRPNLTFSTLTVSNMSPEDSSIYLCSVPWGFGEDTEAFFGQGTRLTVV.

This clonotype was found a few times. This CDR3 reads CASSAMPGQATGELFF. The CDR3, as DNA: TGTGCCAGCAGTGCCATGCCGGGACAGGCAACCGGGGAGCTGTTTTTT. The chain carries TRBV2 and TRBJ2-2; 8 bases agree with TRBD1. Looked up from germline, CDR1 is SNHLY and CDR2 is FYNNEI. Trimming cost V 4 bases and J 5 bases; bases outside gene matches: 9. The CDR3 sequence is 16 residues long.

This clonotype was counted once. In this CDR3 the conserved last residue, phenylalanine or tryptophan, is missing, so a read error is likely. The chain joins TRBV24-1 to TRBJ1-2, with 8 bases that match TRBD1. The CDR3 covers 13 residues. Germline CDR1 and CDR2: KGHDR and SFDVKD. V trimming: 7 bases; J trimming: 7 bases; junction bases outside the gene matches: 7. CDR3 residues: CATSAGQGLGYTL. In DNA, the CDR3 is TGTGCCACCAGCGCCGGACAGGGCCTTGGCTACACCTTG.

This clonotype came up a few times. The chain is built from TRBV20-1 and TRBJ1-4, with 9 bases fitting TRBD1. The CDR3 has 14 residues. V gave up 4 bases and J gave up 8 bases; unmatched junction bases: 8. Germline V gene lookup returns CDR1 DFQATT and CDR2 SNEGSKA (reference sequence). Here the CDR3 reads CSATGGTGMEKLFF. The CDR3 DNA reads as TGCAGTGCTACCGGGGGGACAGGGATGGAAAAACTGTTTTTT.

This clonotype was seen a handful of times. The V gene is TRBV9, the J gene TRBJ1-2; possible D gene TRBD1, 5 bases. Germline-derived CDR1 and CDR2 are SGDLS and YYNGEE. Trimming pared 0 bases from V and 5 bases from J, leaving 11 bases between. The CDR3 spans 14 residues. CDR3 bases: TGTGCCAGCAGCGTAGCTGGGACGGAGTATGGCTACACCTTC. It codes for CASSVAGTEYGYTF.

The V call is TRBV12-5, the J call TRBJ2-7; TRBD1 aligns across 7 bases. Losses at the gene ends were 6 bases for V and 0 bases for J; bases not matched to a gene: 5. Germline-derived CDR1 and CDR2 are LGHNT and FRNRAP. This CDR3 region has 14 residues. DNA of the CDR3: TGTGCTAGTGGCCTGACAGGGAGCTCCTACGAGCAGTACTTC. Amino acids: CASGLTGSSYEQYF.

This clonotype was picked up a small number of times. CDR3 loop: CASGKGPADEKLFF. DNA of the CDR3: TGTGCCAGCGGGAAGGGACCGGCGGATGAAAAACTGTTTTTT. The chain joins TRBV13 to TRBJ1-4; a possible D gene is TRBD1 (5 bases). The ends were cut back, 8 bases at V and 6 bases at J, with 16 bases in the middle. The CDR3 has 14 residues. CDR1 and CDR2 (germline): PRHDT, FYEKMQ (reference sequence). The full variable domain, with the rest looked up from reference TRBV13 and TRBJ1-4, is AAGVIQSPRHLIKEKRETATLKCYPIPRHDTVYWYQQGPGQDPQFLISFYEKMQSDKGSIPDRFSAQQFSDYHSELNMSSLELGDSALYFCASGKGPADEKLFFGSGTQLSVL.

This chain uses TRBV19 with TRBJ1-1; D is unclear. Trimming took off 4 bases at V and 4 bases at J, with 10 bases between the two ends. The CDR3 loop spans 13 amino acids. CDR1 is LNHDA, CDR2 SQIVND, per germline (reference sequence). The CDR3 nucleotides are TGTGCCAGTAGTAGATTGTGGGGCACTGAAGCTTTCTTT. It yields the protein CASSRLWGTEAFF.

V is TRBV7-9 and J is TRBJ2-5; tentative D call: TRBD1 (6 bases). This CDR3 region has 15 residues. Trimming stripped 5 bases from V and 7 bases from J, with 20 bases between. Looked up from germline, CDR1 is SEHNR and CDR2 is FQNEAQ (reference sequence). The CDR3 sequence: CASSVPQGTSRTQYF. CDR3 DNA: TGTGCCAGCAGCGTCCCACAGGGAACGAGTAGGACCCAGTACTTC.

Worth noting for this clonotype: A single base is all that separates this from a far larger clone, so a read error is likely. The chain couples TRBV25-1 to TRBJ1-1; D is perhaps TRBD1 (5 bases). CDR3 size: 13 residues. Germline V lookup: CDR1 MGHDK, CDR2 SYGVNS. CDR3 sequence: CASSLEGNTEASF. The CDR3 DNA is TGTGCCAGCAGTTTGGAGGGGAACACTGAAGCTTCCTTT. Full variable domain (outside the CDR3, taken from reference TRBV25-1 and TRBJ1-1): EADIYQTPRYLVIGTGKKITLECSQTMGHDKMYWYQQDPGMELHLIHYSYGVNSTEKGDLSSESTVSRIRTEHFPLTLESARPSHTSQYLCASSLEGNTEASFGQGTRLTVV.

Only a few counts were recorded for this clonotype. The chain couples TRBV7-9 to TRBJ1-1; 11 bases are shared with TRBD1. Per germline, CDR1 SEHNR and CDR2 FQNEAQ (reference sequence). J lost 6 bases, V lost 5 bases, and 8 bases had no gene match. There are 15 residues in the CDR3. The CDR3 nucleotides are TGTGCCAGCAGCCCGAATGGACAGGGGGCCGCTGAAGCTTTCTTT. This encodes CASSPNGQGAAEAFF.

This clonotype was seen a few times. This rearrangement joins TRBV6-6 to TRBJ2-2; possibly TRBD1 or TRBD2 for D (5 bases each). The V end lost 10 bases, the J end lost 6 bases, and 15 bases lay between the germline ends. This CDR3 comprises 13 residues. Germline V gives CDR1 MNHNY, CDR2 SVGAGI (reference sequence). The CDR3 here is CAIKGREAGELFF. The CDR3 DNA follows: TGTGCCATCAAGGGACGCGAGGCCGGGGAGCTGTTTTTT.

There are a few counts of this clonotype. At one end the junction does not follow the germline gene, possibly because of a read error. The V gene is TRBV7-9, the J gene TRBJ2-7; D unclear. CDR1 and CDR2 from the germline V gene are SEHNR and FQNEAQ (reference sequence). The CDR3 length is 15 residues. CDR3 DNA sequence: TGCGCCAGCAGCCTAATCCCTGGCCTCGGCTACGAGCAGTACTTC. Its protein product is CASSLIPGLGYEQYF.